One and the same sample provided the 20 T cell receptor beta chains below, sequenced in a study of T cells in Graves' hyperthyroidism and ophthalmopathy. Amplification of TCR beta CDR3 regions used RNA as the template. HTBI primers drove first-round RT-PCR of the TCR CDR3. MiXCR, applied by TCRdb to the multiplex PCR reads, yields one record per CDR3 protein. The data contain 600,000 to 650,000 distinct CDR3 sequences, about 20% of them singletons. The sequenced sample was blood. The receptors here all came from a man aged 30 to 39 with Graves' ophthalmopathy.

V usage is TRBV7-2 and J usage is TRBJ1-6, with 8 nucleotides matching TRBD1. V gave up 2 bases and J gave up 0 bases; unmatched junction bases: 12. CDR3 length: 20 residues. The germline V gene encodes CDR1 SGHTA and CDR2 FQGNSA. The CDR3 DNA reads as TGTGCCAGCAGCTTACGGGCAGGGGGCCTTCTTAGCTCCTATAATTCACCCCTCCACTTT. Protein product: CASSLRAGGLLSSYNSPLHF. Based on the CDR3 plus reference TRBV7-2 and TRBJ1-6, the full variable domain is GAGVSQSPSNKVTEKGKDVELRCDPISGHTALYWYRQSLGQGLEFLIYFQGNSAPDKSGLPSDRFSAERTGGSVSTLTIQRTQQEDSAVYLCASSLRAGGLLSSYNSPLHFGNGTRLTVT.

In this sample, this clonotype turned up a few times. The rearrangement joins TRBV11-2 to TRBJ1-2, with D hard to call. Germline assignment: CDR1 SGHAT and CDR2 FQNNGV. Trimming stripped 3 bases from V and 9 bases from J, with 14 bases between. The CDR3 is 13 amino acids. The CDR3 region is CASSFPGIKRYTF. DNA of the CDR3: TGTGCCAGCAGCTTCCCAGGCATTAAACGCTACACCTTC.

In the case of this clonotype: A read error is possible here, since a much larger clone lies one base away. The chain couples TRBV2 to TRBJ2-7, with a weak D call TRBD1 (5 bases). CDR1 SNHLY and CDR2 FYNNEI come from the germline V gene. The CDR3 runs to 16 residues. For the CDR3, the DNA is TGTACCAGCAGTGAAAGTCTAGGGAAAGGGGCCTACGAGCAGTACTTC. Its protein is CTSSESLGKGAYEQYF. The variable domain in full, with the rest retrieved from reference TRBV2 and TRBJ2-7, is EPEVTQTPSHQVTQMGQEVILRCVPISNHLYFYWYRQILGQKVEFLVSFYNNEISEKSEIFDDQFSVERPDGSNFTLKIRSTKLEDSAMYFCTSSESLGKGAYEQYFGPGTRLTVT.

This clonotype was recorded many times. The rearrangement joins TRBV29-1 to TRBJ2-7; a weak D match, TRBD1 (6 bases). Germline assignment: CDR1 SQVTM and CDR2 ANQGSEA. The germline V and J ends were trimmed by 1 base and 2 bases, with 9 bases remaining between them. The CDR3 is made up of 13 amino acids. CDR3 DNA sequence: TGCAGCGTTGAAGGGGACATACCCTACGAGCAGTACTTC. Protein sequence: CSVEGDIPYEQYF.

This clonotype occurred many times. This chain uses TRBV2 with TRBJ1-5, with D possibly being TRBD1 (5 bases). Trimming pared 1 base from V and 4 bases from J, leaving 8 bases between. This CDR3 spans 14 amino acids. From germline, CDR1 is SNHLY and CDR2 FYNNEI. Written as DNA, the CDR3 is TGTGCCAGCAGTGAAGGGGACGGAAATCAGCCCCAGCATTTT. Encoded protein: CASSEGDGNQPQHF.

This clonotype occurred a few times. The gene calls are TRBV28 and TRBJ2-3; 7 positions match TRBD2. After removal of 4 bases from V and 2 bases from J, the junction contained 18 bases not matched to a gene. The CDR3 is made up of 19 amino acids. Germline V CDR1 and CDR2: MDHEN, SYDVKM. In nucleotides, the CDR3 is TGTGCCAGCAGTTACCCGGCTAGCGGCACACACATCCTCACAGATACGCAGTATTTT. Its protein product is CASSYPASGTHILTDTQYF.

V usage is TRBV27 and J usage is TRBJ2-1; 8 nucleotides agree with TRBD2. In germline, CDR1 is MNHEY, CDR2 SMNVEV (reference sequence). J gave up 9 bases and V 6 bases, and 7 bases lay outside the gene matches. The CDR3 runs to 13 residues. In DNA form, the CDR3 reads TGTGCCAGCAGCAGCGGGAGTAGTAGTGAGCAGTTCTTC. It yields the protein CASSSGSSSEQFF.

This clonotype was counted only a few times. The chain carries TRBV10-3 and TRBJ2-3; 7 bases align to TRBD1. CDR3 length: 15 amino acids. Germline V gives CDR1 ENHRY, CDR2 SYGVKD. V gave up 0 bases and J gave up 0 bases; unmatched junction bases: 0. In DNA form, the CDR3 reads TGTGCCATCAGTGAGTCACAGGGGAGCACAGATACGCAGTATTTT. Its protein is CAISESQGSTDTQYF.

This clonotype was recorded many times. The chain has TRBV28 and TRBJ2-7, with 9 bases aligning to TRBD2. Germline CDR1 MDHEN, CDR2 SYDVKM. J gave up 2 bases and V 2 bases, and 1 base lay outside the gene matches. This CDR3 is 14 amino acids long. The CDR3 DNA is TGTGCCAGCAGTTTAGCGGGAGGGGCCTACGAGCAGTACTTC. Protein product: CASSLAGGAYEQYF.

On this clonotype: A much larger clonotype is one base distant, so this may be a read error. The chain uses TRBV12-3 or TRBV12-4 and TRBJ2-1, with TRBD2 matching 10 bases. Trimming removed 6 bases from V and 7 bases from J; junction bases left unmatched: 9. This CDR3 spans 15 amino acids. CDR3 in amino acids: CASSSGTSVRNEQFF. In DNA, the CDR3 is TGTGCCAGCAGCTCCGGGACTAGCGTGAGAAATGAGCAGTTCTTC.

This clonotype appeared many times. The CDR3 region is CASNGFQEDTQYF. The CDR3 nucleotides read TGTGCCAGCAACGGATTCCAGGAAGATACGCAGTATTTT. The gene calls are TRBV12-3 or TRBV12-4 and TRBJ2-3; D unresolved. The CDR3 spans 13 residues. The V gene lost 7 bases and the J gene lost 5 bases, with 13 bases spanning the gap.

CDR3 DNA sequence: TGTGCCAGTAGTTTGTCAGGGAAGTTCAACCGTCCAAGCGATCAGCCCCAGCATTTT. This translates into CASSLSGKFNRPSDQPQHF. V and J are TRBV19 and TRBJ1-5; weak D call: TRBD1 (5 bases). Germline CDR1 LNHDA, CDR2 SQIVND (reference sequence). This CDR3 has 19 amino acids. V lost 5 bases to trimming and J lost 5 bases, with 28 bases between them.

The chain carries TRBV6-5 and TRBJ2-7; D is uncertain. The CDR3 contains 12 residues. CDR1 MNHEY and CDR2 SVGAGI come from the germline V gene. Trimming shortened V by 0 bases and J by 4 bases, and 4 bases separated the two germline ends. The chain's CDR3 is CASSYSEYEQYF. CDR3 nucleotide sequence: TGTGCCAGCAGTTACTCGGAGTACGAGCAGTACTTC.

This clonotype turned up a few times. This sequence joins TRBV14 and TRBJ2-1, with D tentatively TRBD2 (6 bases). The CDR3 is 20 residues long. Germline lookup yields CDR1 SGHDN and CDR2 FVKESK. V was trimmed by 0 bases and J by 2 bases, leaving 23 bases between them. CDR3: CASSQDLSGVVAPAYNEQFF. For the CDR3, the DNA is TGTGCCAGCAGCCAAGATTTATCGGGGGTTGTGGCCCCGGCCTACAATGAGCAGTTCTTC.

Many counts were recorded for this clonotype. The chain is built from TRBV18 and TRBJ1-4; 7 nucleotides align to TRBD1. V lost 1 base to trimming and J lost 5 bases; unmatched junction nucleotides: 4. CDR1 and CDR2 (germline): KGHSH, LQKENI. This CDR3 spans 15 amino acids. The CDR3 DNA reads TGTGCCAGCTCACCACAAGGGGGCTCGAATGAAAAACTGTTTTTT. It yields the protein CASSPQGGSNEKLFF.

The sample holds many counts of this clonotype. CDR3 DNA: TGTGCCAGCAGCGGTTCTAGCGGGCCTACCTACAATGAGCAGTTCTTC. This encodes CASSGSSGPTYNEQFF. V is TRBV7-9 and J is TRBJ2-1, with TRBD2 matching 8 bases. Germline V gives CDR1 SEHNR, CDR2 FQNEAQ (reference sequence). V lost 5 bases, J lost 2 bases, and 8 bases stayed unmatched. The CDR3 runs 16 residues.

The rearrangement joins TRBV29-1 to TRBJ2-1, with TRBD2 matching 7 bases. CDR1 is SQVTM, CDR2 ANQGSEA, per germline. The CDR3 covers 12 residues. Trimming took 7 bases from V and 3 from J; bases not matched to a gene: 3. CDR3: CSAWGGYNEQFF. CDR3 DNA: TGCAGCGCGTGGGGGGGCTACAATGAGCAGTTCTTC.

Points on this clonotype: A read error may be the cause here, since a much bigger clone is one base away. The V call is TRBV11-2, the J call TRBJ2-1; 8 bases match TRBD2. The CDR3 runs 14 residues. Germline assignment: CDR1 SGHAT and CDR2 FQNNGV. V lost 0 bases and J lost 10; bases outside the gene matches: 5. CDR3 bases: TGTGCCAGCAGCTTAGACGGGAGGGCCGGCGAGCAGTTCTTC. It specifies CASSLDGRAGEQFF. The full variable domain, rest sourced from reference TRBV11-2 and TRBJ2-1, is EAGVAQSPRYKIIEKRQSVAFWCNPISGHATLYWYQQILGQGPKLLIQFQNNGVVDDSQLPKDRFSAERLKGVDSTLKIQPAKLEDSAVYLCASSLDGRAGEQFFGPGTRLTVL.

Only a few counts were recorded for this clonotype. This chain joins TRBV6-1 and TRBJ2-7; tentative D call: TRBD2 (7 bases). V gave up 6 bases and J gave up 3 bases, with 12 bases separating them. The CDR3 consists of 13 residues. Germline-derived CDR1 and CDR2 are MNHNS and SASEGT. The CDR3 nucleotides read TGTGCCAGCAGGGGGGGGGCGGGCTACGAGCAGTACTTC. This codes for CASRGGAGYEQYF.

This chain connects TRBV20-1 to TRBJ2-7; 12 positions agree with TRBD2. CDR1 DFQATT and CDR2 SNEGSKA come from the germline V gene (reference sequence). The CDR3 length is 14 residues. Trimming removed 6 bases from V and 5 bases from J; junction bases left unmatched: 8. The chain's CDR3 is CSAGRLAGAHEQYF. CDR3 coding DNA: TGCAGTGCCGGACGACTAGCGGGAGCCCACGAGCAGTACTTC.